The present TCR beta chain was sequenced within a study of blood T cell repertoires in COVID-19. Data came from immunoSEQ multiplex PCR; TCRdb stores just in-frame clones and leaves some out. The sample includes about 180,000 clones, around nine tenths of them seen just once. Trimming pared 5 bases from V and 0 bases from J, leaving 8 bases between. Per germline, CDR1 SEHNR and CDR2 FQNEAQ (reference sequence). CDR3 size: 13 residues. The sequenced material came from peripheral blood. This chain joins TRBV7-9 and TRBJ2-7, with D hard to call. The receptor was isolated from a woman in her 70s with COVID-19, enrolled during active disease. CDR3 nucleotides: TGTGCCAGCAGCCCGAGGAGCTCCTACGAGCAGTACTTC. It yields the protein CASSPRSSYEQYF.